One T cell receptor beta chain is described in this entry. Everyone who took part was about 18 to 90 years old, and they came from about two dozen US areas. In the original processing: How many nucleated cells were present was estimated from reference gene primer amplification. Produced via immunoSEQ multiplex PCR; TCRdb's table is partial and in-frame only. V and J calls and clone size are as listed in that table; D and trimming were resolved from the DNA. The sample lists approximately 300,000 clones, roughly nine tenths occurring once. The length of the CDR3 is 16 residues. CDR1 is SGHVS and CDR2 is FQNEAQ in the germline V gene. Trimming took 7 bases from V and 3 from J; bases not matched to a gene: 13. The sample originates from a study of blood T cell repertoires in COVID-19.

The receptor's source is a woman aged 25 to 39 who had recovered from COVID-19. Sequencing was done on a sample of PBMCs or T cells enriched from blood (not recorded which). This chain joins TRBV7-8 and TRBJ2-5; 8 bases line up with TRBD2. Here the CDR3 DNA reads TGTGCCAGCACTCTTCCCCCTAGCGGGCTAGAAGAGACCCAGTACTTC. It encodes CASTLPPSGLEETQYF.